The text below deals with one T cell receptor beta chain. This entry belongs to a study of cytomegalovirus exposure and HLA in healthy donors. Researchers ran the PCR with 60 Vbeta and 13 Jbeta primers. Method: immunoSEQ multiplex PCR; TCRdb's copy keeps in-frame clones and lacks some. The sample shows about 200,000 clones, roughly 80% of them seen only once. Germline V gene data show CDR1 as MGHRA and CDR2 as YSYEKL. The V gene lost 3 bases and the J gene lost 7 bases, with 16 bases spanning the gap. There are 16 residues in the CDR3. This TCR was sampled from a man aged 25-40 years in good health and CMV-seronegative. Sequenced material: PBMCs. The chain carries TRBV4-1 and TRBJ1-6; tentatively, D is TRBD1 (5 bases). The CDR3 is CASSQPTDSLNSPLHF. CDR3 coding DNA: TGCGCCAGCAGCCAGCCAACCGACAGTTTAAATTCACCCCTCCACTTT.